This TCR beta chain was sequenced during a study of shared clonotypes between healthy human individuals. Worth noting for this clone: Its antigen is not known.

Libraries were prepared by immunoSEQ multiplex PCR; TCRdb keeps only in-frame clonotypes and omits some of them. In the table there are millions of clones, about 92% of which are singletons. The CDR3 has 14 residues. V trimming: 6 bases; J trimming: 7 bases; junction bases outside the gene matches: 7. Germline CDR1 is MDHEN and CDR2 is SYDVKM. A CD45RA-negative memory subset and a CD45RA+ naive subset were separated from the CD4+ cells. Study-level findings and limits: Clonotype sharing among donors was thought likely to change with sequencing depth. Estimated richness was generally greater in naive than memory subsets.

This TCR came from a man in his late teens or twenties in good health. Source material: naive CD4+ T cells sorted from blood. Indicated subset: CD45RA+ positively selected. The chain links TRBV28 to TRBJ1-2, with 11 bases matching TRBD1. The CDR3 reads CASSTGTGGFGYTF. In nucleotides, the CDR3 is TGTGCCAGCAGCACCGGGACAGGGGGGTTTGGCTACACCTTC.